Listed below are T cell receptor beta chains from one sample, sequenced in a study of cytomegalovirus exposure and HLA in healthy donors. Sequencing was performed with immunoSEQ multiplex PCR; in TCRdb, only in-frame clones are kept and a portion is missing. Found here are about 180,000 clones, 75% to 80% of them singletons; the top ten hold about 6.4%. Material for sequencing was PBMCs. The receptor source for this set is a man aged 40-55 years in good health and CMV-seropositive. Each CDR3 is given with its conserved first and last residue. Fields, in order: clone size, V gene, D gene, CDR3 protein. D genes are given only for firm matches. Clone size is stated in some rows and not others, as once, few, many or a class when expanded.

>.|TRBV2|.
CASSDTGTDTQYF
>few|TRBV5-4|TRBD2
CASSLAGAGGNTGELFF
>.|TRBV30|.
CAWSAEAAYNEQFF
>once|TRBV9|.
CASSRDTNSYNEQFF
>.|TRBV27|.
CASSLSTSSYNEQFF
>.|TRBV5-6|.
CASSLEQGWYNEQFF
>.|TRBV6-5|.
CASRPGATSDSPLHF
>.|TRBV27|TRBD1
CASSRQGPSYEQYF
>.|TRBV19|.
CASSTQKSERAFF
>.|TRBV2|TRBD1
CASSLSRDRRF
>.|TRBV4-2|TRBD2
CASSQGLTSGGRVAKNIQYF
>once|TRBV7-9|.
CASSYSSNEQFF
>.|TRBV20-1|.
CSARAVNTIYF
>.|TRBV5-4|.
CASTTFRDGGDIQYF
>.|TRBV7-8|TRBD1
CASSLGTGKNYEQYF
>once|TRBV6-4|.
CASSDRGGSGELFF
>.|TRBV2|.
CASSYTDSSYNEQFF
>.|TRBV11-3|TRBD2
CASSFSGSPGANVLTF
>.|TRBV7-3|.
CASTSLGHGELFF
>few|TRBV11-3|.
CASSPTSGSYEQYF
>.|TRBV7-2|TRBD2
CASSLGGGLAGVHEQYF
>once|TRBV2|.
CASSDSGTSWGTQYF
>.|TRBV2|TRBD2
CASSPTGTSGSWPFF
>.|TRBV5-1|TRBD1
CASSSGQARPNYGYTF
>.|TRBV19|TRBD1
CASSSRDRVNYGYTF
>.|TRBV19|.
CASSKGTGNTEAFF
>.|TRBV7-9|.
CASSRDGGGYTF
>.|TRBV15|TRBD1
CATSRVGQGVRGYTF
>once|TRBV5-1|.
CASSLGATHQTNEKLFF
>once|TRBV2|.
CASTTPAGETQYF
>.|TRBV19|TRBD2
CASSKKGLAGYNEQFF
>once|TRBV9|.
CASSVQGRGITEAFF
>.|TRBV30|TRBD2
CAWSASGQLGETQYF
>.|TRBV11-3|.
CASSPDRDYGYTF
>.|TRBV5-4|.
CASSLDGGALSYEQYF
>.|TRBV6-5|.
CASSYSASSGANGLTF
>.|TRBV28|TRBD1
CASRPGQGFSYEQYF
>.|TRBV27|TRBD2
CASSFFAGVGELFF
>.|TRBV19|TRBD1
CATTDRGENQPQHF
>.|TRBV27|.
CASSLSGVDTQYF
>.|TRBV19|TRBD1
CASSTGQVQETQYF
>.|TRBV9|TRBD1
CASSVGQGARNEQYF
>.|TRBV5-1|TRBD1
CASSFGQGRFDEQYF
>.|TRBV6-1|TRBD2
CASSDRSGAREQYF
>.|TRBV2|.
CASSPVVGGGYTF
>few|TRBV12-5|TRBD2
CASGSTGLAVEQFF
>.|TRBV27|.
CTSSFGHNQPQHF
>.|TRBV7-9|.
CASSVTRVGNEQFF
>.|TRBV9|.
CASSGGGPNYEQYF
>.|TRBV5-1|TRBD1
CASSTGTGMDTQYF
>.|TRBV2|.
CASKGNYNEQFF
>.|TRBV28|.
CASSFLREFGHEQFF
>.|TRBV27|TRBD2
CASSSSIPTLTGTSKNTGELFF
>.|TRBV11-3|.
CASSLGRGDIFSNYGYTF
>.|TRBV7-8|.
CASSLVVSTQPQHF
>.|TRBV2|TRBD1
CASSEAGRGHYEQYF
>.|TRBV11-3|.
CASSLDPGRGYTGELFF
>.|TRBV7-9|.
CASSPDTPGPQHF